A selection of T cell receptor beta chains follows, all from one sample in a study of T cells after yellow fever vaccination. TCRdb recomputed calls from the 5' RACE reads with MiXCR, one row per CDR3 protein. The repertoire holds some 240,000 distinct CDR3 sequences, with about 3% as singletons. The material was CD4+ T cells sorted from PBMCs, obtained 10 days after the yellow fever booster vaccination. The receptors shown here come from a man aged 18 to 29 who received the YFV17D yellow fever vaccine. Both conserved end residues are part of each CDR3. A D gene is named only where the DNA matches it firmly. A row's size may be missing; if present it is once, few, many or a size class.

d_call | j_call | v_call | clone_size | cdr3_aa | cdr3_nt
NA | TRBJ2-2 | TRBV7-9 | many | CASSPPTRRGNTGELFF | TGTGCCAGCAGCCCTCCAACGCGACGGGGAAACACCGGGGAGCTGTTTTTT
NA | TRBJ2-5 | TRBV7-2 | few | CASSLALFETQYF | TGTGCCAGCAGCTTAGCCCTCTTTGAGACCCAGTACTTC
TRBD2 | TRBJ2-5 | TRBV19 | NA | CASAGVGGGPQETQYF | TGTGCCAGTGCGGGCGTCGGCGGGGGACCCCAAGAGACCCAGTACTTC
NA | TRBJ1-1 | TRBV7-3 | NA | CASSFEVHTEAFF | TGTGCCAGCAGCTTTGAAGTGCACACTGAAGCTTTCTTT
NA | TRBJ2-1 | TRBV3-1 | many | CASSQESLGRNEQFF | TGTGCCAGCAGCCAAGAATCCTTAGGCCGGAATGAGCAGTTCTTC
NA | TRBJ1-1 | TRBV4-2 | few | CASSQEQGAEAFF | TGTGCCAGCAGCCAAGAACAGGGCGCTGAAGCTTTCTTT
TRBD1 | TRBJ2-1 | TRBV7-9 | few | CASSARGLGSYNEQFF | TGTGCCAGCAGCGCCAGGGGGCTCGGCTCCTACAATGAGCAGTTCTTC
TRBD1 | TRBJ1-4 | TRBV12-5 | NA | CASGLGDSRNEKLFF | TGTGCTAGTGGTTTGGGGGACAGCCGTAATGAAAAACTGTTTTTT
TRBD2 | TRBJ2-3 | TRBV4-3 | many | CASSQEGQRGTDTQYF | TGCGCCAGCAGCCAAGAGGGTCAGCGGGGAACAGATACGCAGTATTTT
NA | TRBJ2-3 | TRBV7-3 | few | CASSLWGGPGDTQYF | TGTGCCAGCAGCTTATGGGGGGGGCCGGGGGATACGCAGTATTTT
TRBD1 | TRBJ2-1 | TRBV5-1 | many | CASSLTGGAYNEQFF | TGCGCCAGCAGCCTGACAGGGGGCGCTTACAATGAGCAGTTCTTC
NA | TRBJ2-7 | TRBV15 | many | CATSRDGPYEQYF | TGTGCCACCAGCAGGGACGGCCCCTACGAGCAGTACTTC
NA | TRBJ1-1 | TRBV20-1 | few | CSANSGHTEAFF | TGCAGTGCTAATTCGGGGCACACTGAAGCTTTCTTT
NA | TRBJ2-1 | TRBV13 | few | CASSTTSYYNEQFF | TGTGCCAGCAGCACCACTAGTTATTACAATGAGCAGTTCTTC
TRBD2 | TRBJ2-3 | TRBV2 | NA | CASTSLAGGMGDTQYF | TGTGCCAGCACCTCCCTAGCGGGGGGCATGGGAGATACGCAGTATTTT
NA | TRBJ1-4 | TRBV5-1 | NA | CASSLGLGEGEKLFF | TGCGCCAGCAGCTTGGGACTAGGAGAGGGAGAAAAACTGTTTTTT
NA | TRBJ2-7 | TRBV12-3/TRBV12-4 | many | CASSWEGGYEQYF | TGTGCCAGCAGTTGGGAAGGGGGCTACGAGCAGTACTTC
NA | TRBJ1-1 | TRBV4-1 | NA | CASKRGASTEAFF | TGCGCCAGCAAGAGGGGGGCGAGCACTGAAGCTTTCTTT
TRBD1 | TRBJ2-1 | TRBV3-1 | NA | CASSQGQGAHNEQFF | TGTGCCAGCAGCCAAGGACAGGGGGCCCACAATGAGCAGTTCTTC
NA | TRBJ2-1 | TRBV4-3 | many | CASSRQGRDEQFF | TGCGCCAGCAGCCGTCAGGGGAGAGATGAGCAGTTCTTC
NA | TRBJ1-5 | TRBV10-3 | many | CAIRRGVRQPQHF | TGTGCCATCAGGCGAGGGGTTCGGCAGCCCCAGCATTTT
NA | TRBJ2-2 | TRBV30 | NA | CAWSLKYRNTGELFF | TGTGCCTGGAGTTTGAAGTACAGGAACACCGGGGAGCTGTTTTTT
TRBD2 | TRBJ2-5 | TRBV9 | few | CASSGTSGGAETQYF | TGTGCCAGCAGCGGAACTAGCGGGGGGGCGGAGACCCAGTACTTC
TRBD1 | TRBJ1-3 | TRBV4-3 | many | CASSKGQGNGNTIYF | TGCGCCAGCAGCAAGGGACAGGGAAATGGAAACACCATATATTTT
NA | TRBJ2-3 | TRBV9 | NA | CASRVGQATDTQYF | TGTGCCAGCCGCGTTGGGCAGGCCACAGATACGCAGTATTTT
NA | TRBJ1-1 | TRBV20-1 | few | CSAFREGTEAFF | TGCAGTGCTTTCAGGGAAGGCACTGAAGCTTTCTTT
NA | TRBJ1-1 | TRBV20-1 | many | CSARQTLNTEAFF | TGCAGTGCTAGACAAACACTGAACACTGAAGCTTTCTTT
NA | TRBJ2-1 | TRBV2 | NA | CASRTQGGSYNEQFF | TGTGCCAGCAGGACCCAAGGGGGCTCCTACAATGAGCAGTTCTTC
TRBD1 | TRBJ1-1 | TRBV10-3 | few | CAISAGGTDGNAEAFF | TGTGCCATCAGCGCAGGGGGAACGGATGGTAACGCTGAAGCTTTCTTT
TRBD2 | TRBJ2-1 | TRBV20-1 | NA | CSAQPGGPDNEQFF | TGCAGTGCCCAGCCGGGGGGGCCTGATAATGAGCAGTTCTTC
NA | TRBJ2-5 | TRBV4-3 | many | CASSQEPQETQYF | TGCGCCAGCAGCCAAGAACCGCAAGAGACCCAGTACTTC
NA | TRBJ1-1 | TRBV2 | few | CASSEVRQSTEAFF | TGTGCCAGCAGTGAGGTGAGACAGAGCACTGAAGCTTTCTTT